This T cell receptor beta chain was documented in a study of cytomegalovirus exposure and HLA in healthy donors. CDR1 is SGHAT, CDR2 FQNNGV, per germline. The CDR3 loop spans 11 amino acids. The V end was cut by 2 bases, the J end by 11 bases, with 9 bases between. Study-level findings and limits: CMV antigen specificity was confirmed in vitro for a few CMV-associated chains. Presence/absence analyses rested on an assumption that sequencing depth was roughly uniform across donors. Researchers reported in a later analysis that common viral pathogens appeared linked to several top clusters.

The PCR was carried out with 60 Vbeta primers and 13 Jbeta primers. TCRdb's copy holds only in-frame clones and misses some; the assay was immunoSEQ multiplex PCR. The table shows 74,000 or so clones, with approximately 71% occurring only once. Regarding this clone: Its target is unknown.

The rearrangement joins TRBV11-2 to TRBJ1-1; unclear D gene. The sequence came from a woman in her 40s in good health and CMV-seronegative. Sequences were obtained from PBMCs. DNA of the CDR3: TGTGCCAGCAGCTTACTAGAATTTGCTTTCTTT. Translating it yields CASSLLEFAFF.